A selection of T cell receptor beta chains follows, all from one sample in a study of shared clonotypes between healthy human individuals. Method: immunoSEQ multiplex PCR; TCRdb's copy keeps in-frame clones and lacks some. The sample lists a few hundred thousand clones; less than 98% were seen once. Material: naive CD4+ T cells sorted from blood. The source of these receptors is a woman in her thirties in good health. Both conserved end residues are part of each CDR3. D genes are given only for firm matches.

v_call: TRBV27
d_call: TRBD2
j_call: TRBJ2-7
cdr3_length: 13
cdr3_aa: CASSPEPGLEQYF
cdr3_nt: TGTGCCAGCAGTCCAGAACCGGGACTAGAGCAGTACTTC

v_call: TRBV7-9
d_call: .
j_call: TRBJ1-4
cdr3_length: 14
cdr3_aa: CAIHMGNLGEKLFF
cdr3_nt: TGTGCCATCCACATGGGCAACCTGGGCGAAAAACTGTTTTTT

v_call: TRBV30
d_call: TRBD2
j_call: TRBJ2-1
cdr3_length: 11
cdr3_aa: CAGRTSASQFF
cdr3_nt: TGTGCCGGGCGGACTAGCGCTTCACAGTTCTTC

v_call: TRBV29-1
d_call: .
j_call: TRBJ2-3
cdr3_length: 13
cdr3_aa: CSVRTASTDTQYF
cdr3_nt: TGCAGCGTTAGAACAGCTAGCACAGATACGCAGTATTTT

v_call: TRBV28
d_call: TRBD2
j_call: TRBJ2-3
cdr3_length: 16
cdr3_aa: CASSVTSGIRTDTQYF
cdr3_nt: TGTGCCAGCAGTGTGACTAGCGGGATCAGGACAGATACGCAGTATTTT

v_call: TRBV28
d_call: .
j_call: TRBJ1-2
cdr3_length: 13
cdr3_aa: CASRAGTDYGYTF
cdr3_nt: TGTGCCAGCAGAGCCGGGACTGATTATGGCTACACCTTC

v_call: TRBV6-6
d_call: .
j_call: TRBJ2-7
cdr3_length: 15
cdr3_aa: CASSYSRPEGNEQYF
cdr3_nt: TGTGCCAGCAGTTACTCGCGCCCCGAGGGTAACGAGCAGTACTTC

v_call: TRBV7-2
d_call: .
j_call: TRBJ2-5
cdr3_length: 13
cdr3_aa: CASSLVEGETQYF
cdr3_nt: TGTGCCAGCAGCTTAGTAGAAGGCGAGACCCAGTACTTC

v_call: TRBV7-2
d_call: .
j_call: TRBJ2-1
cdr3_length: 18
cdr3_aa: CASSPESHLYFSYNEQFF
cdr3_nt: TGTGCCAGCAGCCCGGAATCACACCTATACTTCTCCTACAATGAGCAGTTCTTC

v_call: TRBV27
d_call: .
j_call: TRBJ1-5
cdr3_length: 15
cdr3_aa: CASSWSWTEDQPQHF
cdr3_nt: TGTGCCAGCAGTTGGAGCTGGACGGAAGATCAGCCCCAGCATTTT